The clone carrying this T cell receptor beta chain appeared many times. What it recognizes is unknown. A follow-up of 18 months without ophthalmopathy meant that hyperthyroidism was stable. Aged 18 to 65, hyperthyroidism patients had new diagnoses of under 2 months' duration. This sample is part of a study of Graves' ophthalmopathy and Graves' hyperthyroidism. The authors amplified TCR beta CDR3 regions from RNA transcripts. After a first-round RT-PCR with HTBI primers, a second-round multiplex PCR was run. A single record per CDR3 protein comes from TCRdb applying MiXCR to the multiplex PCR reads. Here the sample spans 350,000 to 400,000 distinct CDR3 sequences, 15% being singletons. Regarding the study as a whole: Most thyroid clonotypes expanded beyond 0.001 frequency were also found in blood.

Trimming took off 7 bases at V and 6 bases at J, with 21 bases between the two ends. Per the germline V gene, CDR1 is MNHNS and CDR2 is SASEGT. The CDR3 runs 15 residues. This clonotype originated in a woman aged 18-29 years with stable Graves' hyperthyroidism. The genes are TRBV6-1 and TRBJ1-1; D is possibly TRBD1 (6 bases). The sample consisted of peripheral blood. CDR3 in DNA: TGTGCCAGCAAGATACAGGGACTCGGGTTCGCTGAAGCTTTCTTT. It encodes CASKIQGLGFAEAFF.